This TCR beta chain was identified in a study of blood T cell repertoires in COVID-19. About the study: From T cells, B-cell-depleted T cells, or PBMCs came the material, which was cDNA or gDNA.

Germline CDR1 SNHLY, CDR2 FYNNEI. The germline V and J ends were trimmed by 7 bases and 2 bases, with 15 bases remaining between them. The CDR3 spans 15 residues. Under the authors' procedure: Nucleated cell counts were estimated from reference gene primer amplification. Profiling relied on immunoSEQ multiplex PCR, and the TCRdb table lists in-frame clones only, not all of them. V, J and clone size are those of that table, while D and trimming were read from the DNA. Of over 150,000 clones in the sample, roughly 84% were seen once. The source of this sequence is an older woman with COVID-19, enrolled during active disease. The specimen sequenced was peripheral blood. This sequence joins TRBV2 and TRBJ1-5; D perhaps matches TRBD1 (6 bases). The CDR3 loop reads CASTTSGGGNQPQHF. Written as DNA, the CDR3 is TGTGCCAGCACTACTTCGGGGGGCGGCAATCAGCCCCAGCATTTT. Using reference TRBV2 and TRBJ1-5 for the parts outside the CDR3, the full variable domain is EPEVTQTPSHQVTQMGQEVILRCVPISNHLYFYWYRQILGQKVEFLVSFYNNEISEKSEIFDDQFSVERPDGSNFTLKIRSTKLEDSAMYFCASTTSGGGNQPQHFGDGTRLSIL.